Below, 8 T cell receptor beta chains from the same sample are listed, as sequenced in a study of blood T cell repertoires in COVID-19. The assay was immunoSEQ multiplex PCR, and TCRdb's table has in-frame clones only and misses some. The table shows just over 300,000 clones, with under 90% occurring only once. The sequencing input was PBMCs or T cells enriched from blood (not recorded which). The receptors were sampled from a man aged 25-45 years who had recovered from COVID-19.

The chain carries TRBV5-5 and TRBJ1-4; 9 nucleotides agree with TRBD1. V lost 4 bases to trimming and J lost 12 bases; unmatched junction nucleotides: 13. The CDR3 covers 15 residues. Germline CDR1 and CDR2: SGHKS and YYEKEE (reference sequence). CDR3 sequence reads: CASSPPGTGLRELFF. The CDR3 nucleotides read TGTGCCAGCAGCCCCCCCGGGACAGGGTTGCGGGAACTGTTTTTT. Full variable domain (missing parts from reference TRBV5-5 and TRBJ1-4): DAGVTQSPTHLIKTRGQQVTLRCSPISGHKSVSWYQQVLGQGPQFIFQYYEKEERGRGNFPDRFSARQFPNYSSELNVNALLLGDSALYLCASSPPGTGLRELFFGSGTQLSVL.

This clone was observed once. The gene calls are TRBV3-1 (or the pseudogene TRBV3-2) and TRBJ2-5, with D perhaps matching TRBD2 (5 bases). V was trimmed by 4 bases and J by 1 base, leaving 16 bases between them. Germline CDR1 is LGHDT and CDR2 is YNNKEL (reference sequence). The CDR3 spans 16 residues. CDR3 in amino acids: CASSPQRGGSQETQYF. In DNA, the CDR3 is TGTGCCAGCAGCCCACAGCGCGGAGGATCCCAAGAGACCCAGTACTTC.

This chain links TRBV21-1 with TRBJ2-7; the table's D gene call, TRBD2, was not cross checked with the DNA. TRBV21-1 has pseudogene status. This CDR3 spans 21 amino acids. The CDR3 DNA sequence: TGTGCCAGCAGCAAATGGGGTAGGGGACTAGCGGGAGGTTTGGGGGCCTACGAGCAGTACTTC. Translated, it gives CASSKWGRGLAGGLGAYEQYF.

This clone was seen only once. The J gene is TRBJ2-2, the V gene TRBV6-6; D not resolved. This CDR3 has 14 amino acids. CDR1 is MNHNY and CDR2 is SVGAGI in the germline V gene (reference sequence). The V gene lost 10 bases and the J gene lost 0 bases, with 12 bases spanning the gap. The DNA of the CDR3 is TGTGCCACCAGACAAGCGACGAACACCGGGGAGCTGTTTTTT. The encoded protein is CATRQATNTGELFF.

V gene TRBV9 combines with J gene TRBJ2-1, with 7 positions matching TRBD2. Per germline, CDR1 SGDLS and CDR2 YYNGEE. CDR3 size: 15 residues. With V trimmed by 4 bases and J by 1 base, 5 bases remained unmatched. The CDR3 DNA reads as TGTGCCAGCAGCCCGCGGGAGAAATCCTACAATGAGCAGTTCTTC. It translates to CASSPREKSYNEQFF.

In its sample, this clone was seen once. This chain uses TRBV7-9 with TRBJ1-1; D is perhaps TRBD1 (6 bases). The CDR3 covers 16 residues. CDR1 SEHNR and CDR2 FQNEAQ come from the germline V gene (reference sequence). V lost 0 bases to trimming and J lost 1 base, with 12 bases between them. The DNA of the CDR3 is TGTGCCAGCAGCTTAGCGCCACAGGGTAAGAACACTGAAGCTTTCTTT. It translates to CASSLAPQGKNTEAFF.

The CDR3 loop is CASSPAIGQNYGYTF. The DNA for the CDR3 is TGTGCCAGCTCACCAGCTATTGGACAGAACTATGGCTACACCTTC. This chain uses TRBV18 with TRBJ1-2; TRBD1 might be the D (6 bases). CDR3 size: 15 residues. Trimming pared 2 bases from V and 2 bases from J, leaving 12 bases between. The germline CDR1 and CDR2 sequences are KGHSH and LQKENI.

The chain couples TRBV5-4 to TRBJ2-5, with D possibly called TRBD1 or TRBD2 (6 bases each). Germline CDR1 and CDR2: SGHNT and YYREEE (reference sequence). The CDR3 is 13 amino acids. Trimming removed 4 bases from V and 5 bases from J, with 12 bases in between. The CDR3 here is CASSVDSGETQYF. CDR3 bases: TGTGCCAGCAGCGTGGACAGCGGGGAGACCCAGTACTTC.